Listed below are T cell receptor beta chains from one sample, sequenced in a study of T cells in Graves' hyperthyroidism and ophthalmopathy. Via MiXCR, TCRdb re-called the multiplex PCR reads, giving one row per CDR3 protein. Found here are about 350,000 distinct CDR3 sequences, 14% of them singletons; the top ten hold 20% to 25%. The sample taken for sequencing was blood. All receptors derive from a woman aged 25 to 39 with Graves' hyperthyroidism. The conserved cysteine and the conserved F or W are not part of the CDR3 here.

ASSSPAPRADTQY	TRBV7-2	TRBJ2-3
ASSLAAANYGYT	TRBV7-2	TRBJ1-2
ASSYGGRGETQY	TRBV6-2/TRBV6-3	TRBJ2-5
ASSETGQGSYEQY	TRBV14	TRBJ2-7
ASSFGESTDTQY	TRBV7-8	TRBJ2-3
ASSVRGRGKF	TRBV2	TRBJ2-1
SGDRGNNYGYT	TRBV29-1	TRBJ1-2
ASSLGGNGNEQY	TRBV5-1	TRBJ2-7
ASTNRGTGGSYEQY	TRBV28	TRBJ2-7
ASSPGQYTGELF	TRBV11-3	TRBJ2-2
ASSFRQDSEAF	TRBV7-9	TRBJ1-1
ASSLVYSTEAF	TRBV12-3/TRBV12-4	TRBJ1-1
ASSTLRGKKNIQY	TRBV11-2	TRBJ2-4
ASSQDRVGTGGSVRDQPQH	TRBV4-1	TRBJ1-5
ASSLGAGAGNEQF	TRBV27	TRBJ2-1
ATSRSPQETQY	TRBV15	TRBJ2-5
ASGFSGNSYNEQF	TRBV12-5	TRBJ2-1
ASSFSGVTYEQY	TRBV27	TRBJ2-7
ASSYSTDRVEGTQY	TRBV6-5	TRBJ2-5
ASSLSPVYEQY	TRBV27	TRBJ2-7
ATGAPGSTDTQY	TRBV7-9	TRBJ2-3
ASRTSGSNEQF	TRBV6-1	TRBJ2-1
ASSLAGLPGEQY	TRBV9	TRBJ2-7
ASSQDRVRQY	TRBV4-2	TRBJ2-3
ASSQVLARNNEQF	TRBV3-1	TRBJ2-1
ASSPPARDSPIPNTEAF	TRBV28	TRBJ1-1
ASKSGSDYEQY	TRBV10-2	TRBJ2-7
AISELPVRAEAF	TRBV10-3	TRBJ1-1
ASSQEASGLYNEQF	TRBV3-1	TRBJ2-1
ASSLGPDEKLF	TRBV5-1	TRBJ1-4
SAGPNEQF	TRBV20-1	TRBJ2-1
ASSDWTSAYGYT	TRBV28	TRBJ1-2